The 16 T cell receptor beta chains presented below share a single source sample, sequenced in a study of graft-versus-host responses after intestinal transplantation. Sequenced by immunoSEQ multiplex PCR; TCRdb stores in-frame clones only, minus some. The table lists some 18,000 clones, around 79% of them singletons. This sample comprised PBMCs, obtained 14 days after transplant. The receptors originated from a human patient who received an intestinal transplant, so some T cells may come from the graft donor.

The chain recombines TRBV7-6 with TRBJ2-7, with D maybe TRBD1 (5 bases). V was cut by 1 base and J by 2 bases, with 9 bases left in between. This CDR3 has 14 amino acids. Germline CDR1 SGHVS, CDR2 FNYEAQ. The CDR3 is CASSLVAGTYEQYF. The CDR3 coding sequence is TGTGCCAGCAGCTTAGTGGCAGGGACCTACGAGCAGTACTTC.

The gene calls are TRBV19 and TRBJ2-2, with 8 bases fitting TRBD2. CDR1 and CDR2 from the germline V gene are LNHDA and SQIVND (reference sequence). The J segment lost 3 bases and the V segment lost 3 bases, leaving 3 bases of the junction unmatched. The CDR3 is 15 amino acids. DNA for the CDR3: TGTGCCAGTAGTATTAGCGGGATGTACACCGGGGAGCTGTTTTTT. As protein: CASSISGMYTGELFF.

V usage is TRBV5-6 and J usage is TRBJ1-1; D is uncertain. The V and J ends lost 0 bases and 1 base respectively, with 4 bases between them. Germline-derived CDR1 and CDR2 are SGHDT and YYEEEE. This CDR3 region has 13 residues. The CDR3 protein is CASSLGENTEAFF. The CDR3 DNA reads TGTGCCAGCAGCTTGGGCGAGAACACTGAAGCTTTCTTT. The full variable domain, in which reference TRBV5-6 and TRBJ1-1 provide the parts outside the CDR3, is DAGVTQSPTHLIKTRGQQVTLRCSPKSGHDTVSWYQQALGQGPQFIFQYYEEEERQRGNFPDRFSGHQFPNYSSELNVNALLLGDSALYLCASSLGENTEAFFGQGTRLTVV.

The chain combines TRBV10-1 with TRBJ2-5; 11 nucleotides match TRBD2. Germline loops: CDR1 WNHNN, CDR2 SYGVQD (reference sequence). V lost 3 bases to trimming and J lost 5 bases; unmatched junction nucleotides: 5. The CDR3 covers 15 residues. The CDR3 spells CASSELAGVGETQYF. DNA of the CDR3: TGCGCCAGCAGTGAACTAGCGGGAGTCGGCGAGACCCAGTACTTC.

A single count supports this clone. The chain combines TRBV29-1 with TRBJ1-2, with TRBD1 identical over 8 bases. From germline, CDR1 is SQVTM and CDR2 ANQGSEA. The trim removed 4 bases at V and 4 bases at J, leaving 14 bases unmatched. This CDR3 comprises 16 residues. In nucleotides, the CDR3 is TGCAGCGTTGCCCTTAGGACAGGGAGTAAAGTCTATGGCTACACCTTC. Its protein is CSVALRTGSKVYGYTF.

CDR3 DNA: TGTGCCACCAGCAGAGATAGCGGGGTCCGGGAGCAGTTCTTC. Its protein product is CATSRDSGVREQFF. The chain uses TRBV15 and TRBJ2-1, with 8 bases fitting TRBD2. This CDR3 is built from 14 residues. Germline CDR1 reads LNHNV; CDR2 reads YYDKDF (reference sequence). After removal of 0 bases from V and 10 bases from J, the junction contained 5 bases not matched to a gene.

The rearrangement joins TRBV21-1 to TRBJ1-2; the table's D call TRBD1 went unverified against the DNA. TRBV21-1 is termed a pseudogene. This CDR3 comprises 16 residues. CDR3 amino acids: CASSKEKGQGAYGYTF. As DNA, the CDR3 is TGTGCCAGCAGCAAAGAGAAGGGACAGGGGGCGTATGGCTACACCTTC.

The genes are TRBV29-1 and TRBJ2-1; D possibly corresponds to TRBD2 (5 bases). The CDR3 covers 15 residues. The germline V gene has CDR1 SQVTM and CDR2 ANQGSEA. V was clipped by 3 bases and J by 4 bases, with 16 bases between them. This CDR3 is CSVDDLRGSYNEQFF. The CDR3, as DNA: TGCAGCGTTGACGATCTGAGAGGGTCATACAATGAGCAGTTCTTC.

CDR3 DNA sequence: TGTGCCAGTAGCCCCGGGACAGGGGGCTACGAGCAGTACTTC. Its translation: CASSPGTGGYEQYF. The chain joins TRBV19 to TRBJ2-7; TRBD1 matches 11 bases. The CDR3 is 14 amino acids. V dropped 6 bases and J dropped 3; count of bases not matched to a gene: 4. Germline V CDR1 and CDR2: LNHDA, SQIVND (reference sequence).

The chain links TRBV29-1 to TRBJ2-1; D remains ambiguous. The CDR3 is made up of 14 amino acids. Looked up from germline, CDR1 is SQVTM and CDR2 is ANQGSEA. V lost 0 bases and J 4 bases, leaving 10 bases between the germline ends. In DNA, the CDR3 is TGCAGCGTTGAAGAATCGGCAAATTACAATGAGCAGTTCTTC. It codes for CSVEESANYNEQFF.

This sequence joins TRBV4-1 and TRBJ2-3, with no clear D. The CDR3 is made up of 12 amino acids. Per germline, CDR1 MGHRA and CDR2 YSYEKL. V was clipped by 0 bases and J by 6 bases, with 4 bases between them. The CDR3 loop is CASSQDIDTQYF. The CDR3 DNA follows: TGCGCCAGCAGCCAAGACATTGATACGCAGTATTTT.

CDR3 protein: CSVEVLAVSRGGYTF. In DNA, the CDR3 is TGCAGCGTTGAAGTTTTGGCAGTCTCCAGGGGTGGCTACACCTTC. J is TRBJ1-2 and V is TRBV29-1, with D possibly TRBD1 on 6 matching bases. The ends were cut back, 1 base at V and 7 bases at J, with 19 bases in the middle. Germline loops: CDR1 SQVTM, CDR2 ANQGSEA. CDR3 length: 15 amino acids.

This rearrangement joins TRBV5-1 to TRBJ2-5, with 8 bases that match TRBD2. This CDR3 comprises 15 residues. Germline CDR1 SGHRS, CDR2 YFSETQ. J was trimmed by 6 bases and V by 1 base; bases with no gene match: 8. CDR3 protein: CASSLTAGEGKTQYF. The CDR3 DNA reads as TGCGCCAGCAGCTTGACAGCGGGAGAGGGAAAGACCCAGTACTTC.

The chain couples TRBV6-5 to TRBJ2-1; 12 nucleotides match TRBD2. The V and J ends lost 5 bases and 4 bases, in that order; junction bases with no gene match: 3. Germline CDR1 reads MNHEY; CDR2 reads SVGAGI. This CDR3 region has 15 residues. The DNA for the CDR3 is TGTGCCAGCAGTCTAGCGGGAGGGCGGTACAATGAGCAGTTCTTC. Translating gives CASSLAGGRYNEQFF.

By share of the sample, this clone is large. The chain couples TRBV2 to TRBJ1-6; D uncertain. The CDR3 runs 16 residues. Trimming removed 2 bases from V and 0 bases from J, with 8 bases in between. CDR1 and CDR2 from the germline V gene are SNHLY and FYNNEI. The CDR3 DNA sequence: TGTGCCAGCAGTGAAACAGCTAGCTCCTATAATTCACCCCTCCACTTT. It specifies CASSETASSYNSPLHF.

This chain connects TRBV5-4 to TRBJ2-7; D unclear. This CDR3 has 13 amino acids. Germline V lookup: CDR1 SGHNT, CDR2 YYREEE (reference sequence). Between the trimmed V and J ends, which lost 4 bases and 3 bases, there was a span of 11 bases. CDR3 sequence (DNA): TGTGCCAGCAGCACAAACCCAAGCTACGAGCAGTACTTC. This gives the protein CASSTNPSYEQYF.